Listed here are 5 T cell receptor beta chains from one sample, sequenced in a study of neoadjuvant anti-PD-1 for oral cavity cancer. TCRdb's table, derived via immunoSEQ multiplex PCR, lists solely in-frame clones and lacks some. The table records approximately 6,700 clones, approximately 80% of them present only once. The sequences come from PBMCs, collected before nivolumab (anti-PD-1) treatment. Every receptor here comes from a person between 40 and 79 years old with oral cavity squamous cell carcinoma.

CDR3 nucleotide sequence: TGTGCCAGCAGCCCATCCGGGGCTAGGTATGAAAAACTGTTTTTT. Translated, it gives CASSPSGARYEKLFF. This chain links TRBV7-2 with TRBJ1-4, with D possibly TRBD1 on 5 matching bases. Germline V lookup: CDR1 SGHTA, CDR2 FQGNSA. The V and J ends lost 5 bases and 6 bases respectively, with 16 bases between them. The CDR3 length is 15 residues.

The rearrangement uses TRBV5-1 and TRBJ2-5, with D maybe TRBD2 (6 bases). Germline lookup yields CDR1 SGHRS and CDR2 YFSETQ. The CDR3 loop spans 14 amino acids. Trimming took 1 base from V and 5 from J, leaving 12 bases between them. In DNA form, the CDR3 reads TGCGCCAGCAGCTTGCCCTCCGGAGGGGAGACCCAGTACTTC. Its translation is CASSLPSGGETQYF.

A few counts support this clone. The chain joins TRBV7-2 to TRBJ1-2, with D unclear. This CDR3 comprises 12 residues. The germline V gene has CDR1 SGHTA and CDR2 FQGNSA. Trimming took off 0 bases at V and 8 bases at J, with 7 bases between the two ends. The CDR3 DNA follows: TGTGCCAGCAGCTTAGCCCCATCGGGCTACACCTTC. Translated, it gives CASSLAPSGYTF.

The chain combines TRBV4-3 with TRBJ1-2; D is perhaps TRBD1 (6 bases). In germline, CDR1 is LGHNA, CDR2 YSLEER. V lost 0 bases to trimming and J lost 3 bases, with 11 bases between them. The CDR3 extends over 15 amino acids. This CDR3 reads CASSQDNPGDYGYTF. Written as DNA, the CDR3 is TGCGCCAGCAGCCAAGATAACCCAGGGGACTATGGCTACACCTTC.

This chain links TRBV19 with TRBJ2-5, with a possible D match to TRBD1 (5 bases). Germline CDR1 is LNHDA and CDR2 is SQIVND (reference sequence). The CDR3 runs to 14 residues. V was pared by 3 bases and J by 2 bases, with 10 bases between. The CDR3 region is CASSMPQEQETQYF. The CDR3 region has the DNA TGTGCCAGTAGTATGCCACAGGAACAAGAGACCCAGTACTTC.